This entry concerns a single T cell receptor beta chain. This entry is derived from a study of blood T cell repertoires in COVID-19. Overall study context: From T cells, B-cell-depleted T cells, or PBMCs came the material, which was cDNA or gDNA.

The protocol was immunoSEQ multiplex PCR, while the TCRdb copy is restricted to in-frame clones and leaves out a portion. The sample shows over 200,000 clones, 70% to 85% of them seen only once. The receptor comes from a woman aged 80 or over with COVID-19, enrolled during active disease. Sequenced input: peripheral blood.

The DNA for the CDR3 is TGTGCCAGCATGACGAGCGGGAGGGCCCTTGAGCAGTTCTTC. Protein product: CASMTSGRALEQFF. V usage is TRBV6-6 and J usage is TRBJ2-1; TRBD2 agrees at 10 bases. V was pared by 7 bases and J by 9 bases, with 9 bases of the junction left unmatched. Germline V gene sequence: CDR1 MNHNY, CDR2 SVGAGI (reference sequence). CDR3 length equals 14 residues.